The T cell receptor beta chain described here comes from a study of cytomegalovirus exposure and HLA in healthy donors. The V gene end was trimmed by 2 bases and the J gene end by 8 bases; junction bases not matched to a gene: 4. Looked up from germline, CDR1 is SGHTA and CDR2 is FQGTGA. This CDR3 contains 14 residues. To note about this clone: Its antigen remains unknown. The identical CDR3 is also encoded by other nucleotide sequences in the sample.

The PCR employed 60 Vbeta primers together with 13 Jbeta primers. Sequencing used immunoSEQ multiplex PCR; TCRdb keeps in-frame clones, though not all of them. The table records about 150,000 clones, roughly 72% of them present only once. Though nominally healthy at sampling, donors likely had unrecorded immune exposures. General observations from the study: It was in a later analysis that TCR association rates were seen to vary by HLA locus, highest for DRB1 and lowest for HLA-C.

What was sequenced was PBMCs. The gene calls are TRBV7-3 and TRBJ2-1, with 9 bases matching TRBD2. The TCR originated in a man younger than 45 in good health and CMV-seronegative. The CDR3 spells CASSLAGGPDEQFF. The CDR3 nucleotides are TGTGCCAGCAGCTTAGCGGGGGGGCCGGATGAGCAGTTCTTC.